A selection of T cell receptor beta chains follows, all from one sample in a study of Ad26.COV2.S vaccination and SARS-CoV-2 variants. Assay: immunoSEQ multiplex PCR; the TCRdb copy retains only in-frame clones and omits some. The sample yields about 350,000 clones, about 90% seen once. This specimen was peripheral blood, taken after recovery from COVID-19. The receptors originated from a human donor who had recovered from COVID-19. The CDR3 runs from the conserved cysteine through the conserved F or W. A D gene is named only where the DNA matches it firmly. Where a row states a size, it is once, few, many or the class of an expanded clone; other rows omit it.

CDR3nt: TGTGCCAGCAGCTTAACCCAGGGTGGGCGTGAGACCCAGTACTTC
CDR3aa: CASSLTQGGRETQYF
abundance: -
v_gene: TRBV7-7
j_gene: TRBJ2-5
d_gene: -

CDR3nt: TGTGCCAGCAGTTCTGGAACGATGGATACGCAGTATTTT
CDR3aa: CASSSGTMDTQYF
abundance: -
v_gene: TRBV12-3/TRBV12-4
j_gene: TRBJ2-3
d_gene: -

CDR3nt: TGTGCCAGCAGCCGCAGGGGTTTCTATGGCTACACCTTC
CDR3aa: CASSRRGFYGYTF
abundance: -
v_gene: TRBV14
j_gene: TRBJ1-2
d_gene: -

CDR3nt: TGTGCCAGCAGTGAGTTACAGGGAACTGAAGCTTTCTTT
CDR3aa: CASSELQGTEAFF
abundance: few
v_gene: TRBV2
j_gene: TRBJ1-1
d_gene: -

CDR3nt: TGTGCCAGCAGCCTCGGACAGGGGAATACTGAAGCTTTCTTT
CDR3aa: CASSLGQGNTEAFF
abundance: -
v_gene: TRBV7-9
j_gene: TRBJ1-1
d_gene: TRBD1

CDR3nt: TGTGCCAGCAAAACTGGTGTCACTGAAGCTTTCTTT
CDR3aa: CASKTGVTEAFF
abundance: few
v_gene: TRBV6-6
j_gene: TRBJ1-1
d_gene: -

CDR3nt: TGTGCCAGCATCCCCCTTGGGACCAACTACAATGAGCAGTTCTTC
CDR3aa: CASIPLGTNYNEQFF
abundance: -
v_gene: TRBV27
j_gene: TRBJ2-1
d_gene: -

CDR3nt: TGTGCCAGCAGCTTGGCGCTTGGGACAGGGGTCAACCAAGAGACCCAGTACTTC
CDR3aa: CASSLALGTGVNQETQYF
abundance: -
v_gene: TRBV5-6
j_gene: TRBJ2-5
d_gene: TRBD1

CDR3nt: TGCAGCGTCGTCTTACCGTCCTACGAGCAGTACTTC
CDR3aa: CSVVLPSYEQYF
abundance: -
v_gene: TRBV29-1
j_gene: TRBJ2-7
d_gene: -

CDR3nt: TGTGCCAGCAGTTTGGAGGGGGCCAAAAACATTCAGTACTTC
CDR3aa: CASSLEGAKNIQYF
abundance: -
v_gene: TRBV27
j_gene: TRBJ2-4
d_gene: -

CDR3nt: TGTGCCAGCAGCGTAGATAGACAGGGAAACTCTGGGGCCAACGTCCTGACTTTC
CDR3aa: CASSVDRQGNSGANVLTF
abundance: -
v_gene: TRBV9
j_gene: TRBJ2-6
d_gene: TRBD1

CDR3nt: TGTGCCAGCAGCCAAGGGCTCTATGGCTACACCTTC
CDR3aa: CASSQGLYGYTF
abundance: -
v_gene: TRBV4-2
j_gene: TRBJ1-2
d_gene: -

CDR3nt: TGTGCCACCCTCCGTCGAGCTGGGGGTAGCACAGATACGCAGTATTTT
CDR3aa: CATLRRAGGSTDTQYF
abundance: -
v_gene: TRBV2
j_gene: TRBJ2-3
d_gene: -

CDR3nt: TGCGCCAGCAGCCCCAAAGACAGGGGGCATAATGAAGCTTTCTTT
CDR3aa: CASSPKDRGHNEAFF
abundance: -
v_gene: TRBV5-1
j_gene: TRBJ1-1
d_gene: TRBD1

CDR3nt: TGTGCCAGCAGCGCTAGGGGGGCAGGATTCGCAGATACGCAGTATTTT
CDR3aa: CASSARGAGFADTQYF
abundance: once
v_gene: TRBV9
j_gene: TRBJ2-3
d_gene: -

CDR3nt: TGCGCCAGCAGTGCCCGAGGGCGGGACACCGGGGAGCTGTTTTTT
CDR3aa: CASSARGRDTGELFF
abundance: -
v_gene: TRBV10-1
j_gene: TRBJ2-2
d_gene: -

CDR3nt: TGTGCCATCCTCGAGCAGTACTTC
CDR3aa: CAILEQYF
abundance: -
v_gene: TRBV6-4
j_gene: TRBJ2-7
d_gene: -

CDR3nt: TGTGCCAGCAGCCAAGGTTCCACCTCCAATCAGCCCCAGCATTTT
CDR3aa: CASSQGSTSNQPQHF
abundance: -
v_gene: TRBV3-1/TRBV3-2
j_gene: TRBJ1-5
d_gene: -

CDR3nt: TGCGCCAGTAAAACAAGTTTACAGTCCGCAGAGACCCAGTACTTC
CDR3aa: CASKTSLQSAETQYF
abundance: -
v_gene: TRBV4-1
j_gene: TRBJ2-5
d_gene: -

CDR3nt: TGTGCCAGCAGCCATACTAGGAACAATGAGCAGTTCTTC
CDR3aa: CASSHTRNNEQFF
abundance: -
v_gene: TRBV5-4
j_gene: TRBJ2-1
d_gene: -

CDR3nt: TGTGCCAGTAGACCCAGGCCCTCAGGAAGCTATGGCTACACCTTC
CDR3aa: CASRPRPSGSYGYTF
abundance: -
v_gene: TRBV19
j_gene: TRBJ1-2
d_gene: -

CDR3nt: TGTGCCAGCAGCCTCGTAACAGGGTTTTCACCCCTCCACTTT
CDR3aa: CASSLVTGFSPLHF
abundance: -
v_gene: TRBV3-1/TRBV3-2
j_gene: TRBJ1-6
d_gene: -

CDR3nt: TGTGCCAGCAGCTTAGAGGTCACGTTGAACACTGAAGCTTTCTTT
CDR3aa: CASSLEVTLNTEAFF
abundance: -
v_gene: TRBV7-2
j_gene: TRBJ1-1
d_gene: -

CDR3nt: TGTGCCACCAGTGGTACTTACCGCGAAGGGGGCTACACCTTC
CDR3aa: CATSGTYREGGYTF
abundance: -
v_gene: TRBV24-1
j_gene: TRBJ1-2
d_gene: -

CDR3nt: TGTGCCAGCAGCCAAGTATACGCGGAGCAGCCCCAGCATTTT
CDR3aa: CASSQVYAEQPQHF
abundance: few
v_gene: TRBV3-1/TRBV3-2
j_gene: TRBJ1-5
d_gene: -

CDR3nt: TGTGCCAGCAGCCCAGCCGGCTTTAGGGGGTACGAGCAGTACTTC
CDR3aa: CASSPAGFRGYEQYF
abundance: -
v_gene: TRBV3-1/TRBV3-2
j_gene: TRBJ2-7
d_gene: -

CDR3nt: TGTGCCAGCAGTACAGGGGGCCTTTGGGGCTACACCTTC
CDR3aa: CASSTGGLWGYTF
abundance: -
v_gene: TRBV12-3/TRBV12-4
j_gene: TRBJ1-2
d_gene: TRBD1

CDR3nt: TGTGCCACCAGTGATTTGGTAGGAACTGAGCAGTTCTTC
CDR3aa: CATSDLVGTEQFF
abundance: -
v_gene: TRBV24-1
j_gene: TRBJ2-1
d_gene: -

CDR3nt: TGTGCCAGCAGCCGCGAACCTCTAGCGGGGGTTGAGACCCAGTACTTC
CDR3aa: CASSREPLAGVETQYF
abundance: -
v_gene: TRBV7-2
j_gene: TRBJ2-5
d_gene: TRBD2

CDR3nt: TGCGCCAGCAGCCCCCAACCCCAGGAGACGGGAAACACCATATATTTT
CDR3aa: CASSPQPQETGNTIYF
abundance: -
v_gene: TRBV5-1
j_gene: TRBJ1-3
d_gene: -

CDR3nt: TGTGCCATCAGCGATTCTCCGGGACAGGGGAGCTATGGCTACACCTTC
CDR3aa: CAISDSPGQGSYGYTF
abundance: -
v_gene: TRBV10-3
j_gene: TRBJ1-2
d_gene: TRBD1

CDR3nt: TGTGCCAGCAGCTTAGTTTCAGGAAGGACGCTAAGGGAGCAGTACTTC
CDR3aa: CASSLVSGRTLREQYF
abundance: -
v_gene: TRBV7-2
j_gene: TRBJ2-7
d_gene: -

CDR3nt: TGCAGTGCTAGCCTGATCAATGAGCAGTTCTTC
CDR3aa: CSASLINEQFF
abundance: -
v_gene: TRBV20-1
j_gene: TRBJ2-1
d_gene: -

CDR3nt: TGTGCCAGCAGCTTAGCGGGGGCAATGATAGATACGCAGTATTTT
CDR3aa: CASSLAGAMIDTQYF
abundance: -
v_gene: TRBV7-2
j_gene: TRBJ2-3
d_gene: -

CDR3nt: TGTGCCAGCACAAGACCGGGACCTTCCTACGAGCAGTACTTC
CDR3aa: CASTRPGPSYEQYF
abundance: -
v_gene: TRBV6-6
j_gene: TRBJ2-7
d_gene: -

CDR3nt: TGTGCCAGTAGTATATTAATGGGTGAGCAGTACTTC
CDR3aa: CASSILMGEQYF
abundance: -
v_gene: TRBV19
j_gene: TRBJ2-7
d_gene: -

CDR3nt: TGTGCCAGCAGCTTAGGGACAGGGGTAGGGGAAACCGGCTACACCTTC
CDR3aa: CASSLGTGVGETGYTF
abundance: -
v_gene: TRBV7-6
j_gene: TRBJ1-2
d_gene: TRBD1